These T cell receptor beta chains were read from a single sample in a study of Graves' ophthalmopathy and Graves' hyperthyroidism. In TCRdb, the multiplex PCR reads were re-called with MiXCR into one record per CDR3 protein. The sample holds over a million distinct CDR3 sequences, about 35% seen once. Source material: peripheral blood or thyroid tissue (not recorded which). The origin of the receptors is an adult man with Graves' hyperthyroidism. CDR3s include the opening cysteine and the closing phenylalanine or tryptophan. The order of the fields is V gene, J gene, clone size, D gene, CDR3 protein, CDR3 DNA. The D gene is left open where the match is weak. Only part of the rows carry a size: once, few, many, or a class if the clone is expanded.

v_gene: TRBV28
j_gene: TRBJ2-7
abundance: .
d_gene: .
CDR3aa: CASSPGRQDEQYF
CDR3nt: TGTGCCAGCAGCCCGGGCCGTCAAGACGAGCAGTACTTC

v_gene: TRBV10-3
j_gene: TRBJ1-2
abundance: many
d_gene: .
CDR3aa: CAISDHTNYGYTF
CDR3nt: TGTGCCATCAGTGATCACACGAACTATGGCTACACCTTC

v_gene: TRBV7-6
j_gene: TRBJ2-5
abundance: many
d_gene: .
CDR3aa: CASSLARGQTQYF
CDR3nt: TGTGCCAGCAGCTTAGCCCGGGGACAGACCCAGTACTTC

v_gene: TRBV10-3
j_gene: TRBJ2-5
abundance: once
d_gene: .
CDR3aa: CAINAGRETQYF
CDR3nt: TGTGCCATCAACGCGGGCCGAGAGACCCAGTACTTC

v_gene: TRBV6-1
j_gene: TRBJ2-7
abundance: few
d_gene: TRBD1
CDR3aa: CASSDLNGGTGSHEQYF
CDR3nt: TGTGCCAGCAGTGACTTAAACGGGGGGACAGGGAGCCACGAGCAGTACTTC

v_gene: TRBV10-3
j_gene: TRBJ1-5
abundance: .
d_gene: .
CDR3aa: CASRRGGYSNQPQHF
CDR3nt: TGTGCCAGCAGGCGGGGGGGCTATAGCAATCAGCCCCAGCATTTT

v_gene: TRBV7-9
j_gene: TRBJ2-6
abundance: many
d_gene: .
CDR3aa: CASSATPGFGANVLTF
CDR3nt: TGTGCCAGCAGCGCCACCCCAGGGTTCGGGGCCAACGTCCTGACTTTC

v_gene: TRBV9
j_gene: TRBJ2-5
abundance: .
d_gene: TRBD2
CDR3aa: CASSSRLAGESETQYF
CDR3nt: TGTGCCAGCAGCTCCCGACTAGCGGGAGAGTCAGAGACCCAGTACTTC

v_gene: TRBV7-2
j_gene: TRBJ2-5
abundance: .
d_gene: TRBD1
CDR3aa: CASSSKDRGETQYF
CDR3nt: TGTGCCAGCAGCTCAAAAGACAGGGGCGAGACCCAGTACTTC

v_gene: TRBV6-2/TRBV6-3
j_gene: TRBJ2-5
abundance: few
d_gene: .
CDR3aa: CASSRTRTSQETQYF
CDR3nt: TGTGCCAGCAGCCGGACCAGGACCAGTCAAGAGACCCAGTACTTC

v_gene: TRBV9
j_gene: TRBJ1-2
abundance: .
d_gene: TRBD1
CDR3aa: CASSVGTLQGDTGYTF
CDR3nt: TGTGCCAGCAGCGTAGGAACTCTGCAGGGGGATACAGGCTACACCTTC

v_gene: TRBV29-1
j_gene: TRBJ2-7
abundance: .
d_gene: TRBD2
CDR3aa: CSVRTSGSAYEQYF
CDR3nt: TGCAGCGTAAGGACTAGCGGGAGTGCCTACGAGCAGTACTTC

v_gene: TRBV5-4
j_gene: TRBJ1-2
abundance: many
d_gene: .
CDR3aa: CASSLIGLYNGYTF
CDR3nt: TGTGCCAGCAGCCTCATCGGACTCTATAATGGCTACACCTTC

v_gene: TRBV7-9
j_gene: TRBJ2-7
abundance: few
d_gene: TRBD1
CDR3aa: CASSPGQVWDF
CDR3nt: TGTGCCAGCAGCCCGGGACAGGTTTGGGACTTC

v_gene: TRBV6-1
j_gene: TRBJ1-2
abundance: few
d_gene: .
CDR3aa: CASSLLAASFYGYTF
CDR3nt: TGTGCCAGCAGTTTACTGGCCGCTAGCTTCTATGGCTACACCTTC

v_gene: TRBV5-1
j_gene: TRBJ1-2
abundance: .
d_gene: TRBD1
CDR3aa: CASSWQQGGYGYTF
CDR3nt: TGCGCCAGCAGCTGGCAACAGGGGGGCTATGGCTACACCTTC

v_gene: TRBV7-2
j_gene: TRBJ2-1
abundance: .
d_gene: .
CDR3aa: CASSPQTGNEQFF
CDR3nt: TGTGCCAGCAGCCCACAAACGGGGAATGAGCAGTTCTTC

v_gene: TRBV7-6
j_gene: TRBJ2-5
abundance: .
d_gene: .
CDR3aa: CASSLEGSNQPQYF
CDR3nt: TGTGCCAGCAGCTTAGAGGGTAGCAATCAGCCCCAGTACTTC

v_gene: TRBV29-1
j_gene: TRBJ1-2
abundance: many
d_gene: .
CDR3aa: CSVEGADYGYTF
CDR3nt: TGCAGCGTTGAGGGGGCAGACTATGGCTACACCTTC

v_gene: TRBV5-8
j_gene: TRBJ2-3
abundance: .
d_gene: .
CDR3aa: CASKWRASTDTQYF
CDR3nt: TGTGCCTCCAAGTGGAGGGCTAGCACAGATACGCAGTATTTT

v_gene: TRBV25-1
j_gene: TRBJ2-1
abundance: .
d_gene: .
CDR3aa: CASSELHRGYNEQFF
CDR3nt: TGTGCCAGCAGTGAATTGCATAGGGGATACAATGAGCAGTTCTTC

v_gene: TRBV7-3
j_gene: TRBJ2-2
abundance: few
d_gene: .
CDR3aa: CASSLSGPQTGELFF
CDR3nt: TGTGCCAGCAGCTTAAGCGGACCACAGACGGGGGAGCTGTTTTTT

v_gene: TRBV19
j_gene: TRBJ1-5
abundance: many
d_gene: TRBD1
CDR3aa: CASSMATGGNQPQHF
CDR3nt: TGTGCCAGTAGTATGGCGACAGGGGGCAATCAGCCCCAGCATTTT

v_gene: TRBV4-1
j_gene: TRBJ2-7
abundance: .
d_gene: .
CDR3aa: CASSQDQYEQYF
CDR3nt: TGTGCCAGCAGCCAAGATCAGTACGAGCAGTACTTC

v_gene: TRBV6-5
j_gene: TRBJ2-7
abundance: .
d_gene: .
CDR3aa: CASSYTINEQYF
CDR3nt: TGTGCCAGCAGTTACACCATAAACGAGCAGTACTTC

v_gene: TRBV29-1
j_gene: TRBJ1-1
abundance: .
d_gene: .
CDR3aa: CSDRQNTEAFF
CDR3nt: TGCAGCGACCGACAGAACACTGAAGCTTTCTTT

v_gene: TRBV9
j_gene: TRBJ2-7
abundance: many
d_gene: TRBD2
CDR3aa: CASSVGTSDEQYF
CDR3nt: TGTGCCAGCAGCGTAGGGACTAGCGACGAGCAGTACTTC

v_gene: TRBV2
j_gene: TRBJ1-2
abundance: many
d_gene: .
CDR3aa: CASSKTEQFGYTF
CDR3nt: TGTGCCAGCAGTAAAACAGAGCAGTTTGGCTACACCTTC

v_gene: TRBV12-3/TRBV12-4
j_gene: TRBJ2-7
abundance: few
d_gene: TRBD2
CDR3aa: CASSSWRERDSYEQYF
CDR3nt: TGTGCCAGCAGTTCTTGGCGGGAGAGGGACTCCTACGAGCAGTACTTC

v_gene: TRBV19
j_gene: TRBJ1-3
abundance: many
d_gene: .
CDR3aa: CASKLGESSGNTIYF
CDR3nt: TGTGCCAGTAAGTTAGGAGAGAGCTCTGGAAACACCATATATTTT

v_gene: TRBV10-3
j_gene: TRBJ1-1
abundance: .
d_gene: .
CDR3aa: CAISVRDIANTEAFF
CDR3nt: TGTGCCATCAGTGTACGGGACATCGCGAACACTGAAGCTTTCTTT

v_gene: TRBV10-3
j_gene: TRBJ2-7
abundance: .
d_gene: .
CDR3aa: CAISGGGTLYEQYF
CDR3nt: TGTGCCATCAGTGGAGGGGGTACACTGTACGAGCAGTACTTC

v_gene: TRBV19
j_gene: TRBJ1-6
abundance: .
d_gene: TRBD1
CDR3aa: CASSISPDRVDSPLHF
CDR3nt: TGTGCCAGTAGTATCTCTCCCGACAGGGTTGATTCACCCCTCCACTTT

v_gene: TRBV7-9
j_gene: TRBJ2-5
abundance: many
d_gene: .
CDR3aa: CASSLSSYQETQYF
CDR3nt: TGTGCCAGCAGCTTAAGCTCGTACCAAGAGACCCAGTACTTC

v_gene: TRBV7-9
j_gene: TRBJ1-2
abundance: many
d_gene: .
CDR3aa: CASSPAGGKDGYTF
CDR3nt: TGTGCCAGCAGCCCAGCGGGGGGGAAGGATGGCTACACCTTC

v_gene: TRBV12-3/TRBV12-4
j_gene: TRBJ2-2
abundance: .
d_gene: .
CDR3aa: CARGEPPGSCFF
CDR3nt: .

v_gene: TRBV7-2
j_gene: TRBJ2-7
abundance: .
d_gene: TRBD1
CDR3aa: CASSYPGQGLHEQYF
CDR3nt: TGTGCCAGCAGTTATCCGGGACAGGGGCTTCACGAGCAGTACTTC

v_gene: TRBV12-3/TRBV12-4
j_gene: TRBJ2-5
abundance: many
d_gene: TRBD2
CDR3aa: CASSLGLAGYQETQYF
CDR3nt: TGTGCCAGCAGTCTAGGACTAGCGGGGTACCAAGAGACCCAGTACTTC

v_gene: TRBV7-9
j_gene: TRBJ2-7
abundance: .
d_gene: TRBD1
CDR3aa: CASSGIGQGEQEQYF
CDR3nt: TGTGCCAGCAGCGGCATTGGACAGGGGGAACAAGAGCAGTACTTC

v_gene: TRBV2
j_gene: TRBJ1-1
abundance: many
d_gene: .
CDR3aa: CASRQNTEAFF
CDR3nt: TGTGCCAGTAGACAGAACACTGAAGCTTTCTTT

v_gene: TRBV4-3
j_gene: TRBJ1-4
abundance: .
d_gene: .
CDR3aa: CASSQGTREANEKLFF
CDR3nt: TGCGCCAGCAGCCAAGGGACTAGGGAAGCTAATGAAAAACTGTTTTTT

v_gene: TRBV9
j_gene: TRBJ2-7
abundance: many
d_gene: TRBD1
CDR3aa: CASSVGDRGRRDEQYF
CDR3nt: TGTGCCAGCAGCGTAGGGGACAGGGGGCGAAGGGACGAGCAGTACTTC

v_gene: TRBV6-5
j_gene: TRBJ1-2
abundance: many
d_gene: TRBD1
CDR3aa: CASRSTGEYGYTF
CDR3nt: TGTGCCAGCAGGTCGACAGGGGAGTATGGCTACACCTTC

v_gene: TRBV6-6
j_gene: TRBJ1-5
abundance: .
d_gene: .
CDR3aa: CASSERVSSNQPQHF
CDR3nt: TGTGCCAGCAGTGAAAGGGTTTCGAGCAATCAGCCCCAGCATTTT

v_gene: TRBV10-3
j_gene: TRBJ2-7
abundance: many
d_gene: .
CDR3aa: CAIAGTENLYEQYF
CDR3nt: TGTGCCATCGCGGGGACAGAGAATTTGTACGAGCAGTACTTC

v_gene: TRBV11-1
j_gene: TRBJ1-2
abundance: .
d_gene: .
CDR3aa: CAGWGSPPEAGGYTF
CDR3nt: TGTGCCGGCTGGGGCAGCCCTCCTGAGGCGGGGGGCTACACCTTC

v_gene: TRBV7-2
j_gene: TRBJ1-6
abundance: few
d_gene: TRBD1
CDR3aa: CASSLETGGWSPLHF
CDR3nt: TGTGCCAGCAGCTTGGAGACAGGGGGCTGGTCACCCCTCCACTTT

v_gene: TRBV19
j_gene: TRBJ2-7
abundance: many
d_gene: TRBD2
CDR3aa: CASSLRGRGVYEQYF
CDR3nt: TGTGCCAGTAGTCTCCGGGGGAGGGGAGTCTACGAGCAGTACTTC

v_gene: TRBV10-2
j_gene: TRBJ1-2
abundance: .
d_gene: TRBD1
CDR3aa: CASSEPDRTYNYGYTF
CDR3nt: TGCGCCAGCAGTGAGCCGGACAGGACCTATAACTATGGCTACACCTTC